The 10 T cell receptor beta chains given below trace back to one sample, sequenced in a study of control samples from healthy donors and cancer patients. TCRdb's table, derived via immunoSEQ multiplex PCR, lists solely in-frame clones and lacks some. The table shows about 250,000 clones, with approximately 80% occurring only once. The sample was PBMCs. These receptors came from a woman aged 60-75 years with lung cancer.

The chain joins TRBV28 to TRBJ2-5; a weak D match, TRBD2 (6 bases). Germline CDR1 MDHEN, CDR2 SYDVKM. The CDR3 has 13 residues. Deletions cut 2 bases from V and 5 bases from J, with 9 bases between. CDR3 coding DNA: TGTGCCAGCAGTTTAATGGCGGGGGAGACCCAGTACTTC. It specifies CASSLMAGETQYF. The whole variable domain, remainder taken from reference TRBV28 and TRBJ2-5, is DVKVTQSSRYLVKRTGEKVFLECVQDMDHENMFWYRQDPGLGLRLIYFSYDVKMKEKGDIPEGYSVSREKKERFSLILESASTNQTSMYLCASSLMAGETQYFGPGTRLLVL.

The gene calls are TRBV11-1 and TRBJ1-1, with D hard to call. From germline, CDR1 is SGHAT and CDR2 FQDESV (reference sequence). The V gene lost 5 bases and the J gene lost 5 bases, with 12 bases spanning the gap. The CDR3 covers 13 residues. The CDR3 region is CASSLGVGTEAFF. The CDR3 DNA reads as TGTGCCAGCAGCCTCGGGGTTGGAACTGAAGCTTTCTTT.

The chain employs TRBV12-2 and TRBJ2-2; the table's D call of TRBD1 was not tested on the DNA. TRBV12-2 is a pseudogene. The CDR3 totals 17 residues. In nucleotides, the CDR3 is TGTGCAAGTCGCCCTCGGGACAGGGGGCGAGGCACCGGGGAGCTGTTTTTT. This sequence encodes CASRPRDRGRGTGELFF.

The chain recombines TRBV5-1 with TRBJ1-1; TRBD1 aligns across 11 bases. The V segment lost 0 bases and the J segment 13 bases; nucleotides outside the gene matches: 8. The CDR3 consists of 14 residues. CDR1 is SGHRS and CDR2 is YFSETQ in the germline V gene. The CDR3 region has the DNA TGCGCCAGCAGCTTGGTGGGGACAGGGGGAGTCGGTTTCTTT. This gives the protein CASSLVGTGGVGFF.

The J gene is TRBJ2-3, the V gene TRBV30; either TRBD1 or TRBD2 may supply D (6 bases each). V lost 4 bases and J 8 bases, leaving 16 bases between the germline ends. CDR1 is GTSNPN and CDR2 is SVGIG in the germline V gene (reference sequence). The CDR3 consists of 13 residues. CDR3 nucleotide sequence: TGTGCCTGGACCCGGGGGCAATCCCTTACGCAGTATTTT. Translated: CAWTRGQSLTQYF.

V and J are TRBV7-3 and TRBJ2-3; 7 positions match TRBD2. The CDR3 loop spans 15 amino acids. J was trimmed by 2 bases and V by 2 bases; bases with no gene match: 4. Germline V CDR1 and CDR2: SGHTA, FQGTGA. The chain's CDR3 is CASSLGGVNTDTQYF. The CDR3 coding sequence is TGTGCCAGCAGCTTAGGGGGGGTGAACACAGATACGCAGTATTTT. Drawing the rest from reference TRBV7-3 and TRBJ2-3, the complete variable domain is GAGVSQTPSNKVTEKGKYVELRCDPISGHTALYWYRQSLGQGPEFLIYFQGTGAADDSGLPNDRFFAVRPEGSVSTLKIQRTERGDSAVYLCASSLGGVNTDTQYFGPGTRLTVL.

The V call is TRBV29-1, the J call TRBJ1-1, with TRBD1 as a possible D gene (6 bases). This CDR3 has 13 residues. CDR1 is SQVTM and CDR2 is ANQGSEA in the germline V gene. V was shortened by 6 bases and J by 2 bases, with 13 bases between the two germline ends. The CDR3 DNA reads TGCAGCGTGAAACAGGGAGGCAACACTGAAGCTTTCTTT. Amino acids: CSVKQGGNTEAFF. The whole variable domain, remainder taken from reference TRBV29-1 and TRBJ1-1, is SAVISQKPSRDICQRGTSLTIQCQVDSQVTMMFWYRQQPGQSLTLIATANQGSEATYESGFVIDKFPISRPNLTFSTLTVSNMSPEDSSIYLCSVKQGGNTEAFFGQGTRLTVV.

The chain links TRBV9 to TRBJ1-4, with 7 bases matching TRBD1. The CDR3 consists of 15 residues. J was trimmed by 4 bases and V by 0 bases; bases with no gene match: 3. The V gene's germline CDR1 is SGDLS and CDR2 YYNGEE. CDR3 loop: CASSVGGTVNEKLFF. CDR3 bases: TGTGCCAGCAGCGTAGGGGGGACAGTTAATGAAAAACTGTTTTTT.

This clone showed up just a few times. The rearrangement uses TRBV27 and TRBJ1-5; D remains ambiguous. This CDR3 spans 12 amino acids. V was cut by 5 bases and J by 6 bases, with 8 bases left in between. Germline V gene data show CDR1 as MNHEY and CDR2 as SMNVEV (reference sequence). This CDR3 reads CASSDTGQPQHF. The CDR3 DNA reads TGTGCCAGCAGTGACACTGGTCAGCCCCAGCATTTT.

The chain combines TRBV5-4 with TRBJ2-7; D gene ambiguous. The V end was cut by 4 bases, the J end by 0 bases, with 20 bases between. The germline gives CDR1 SGHNT, CDR2 YYREEE (reference sequence). CDR3 length: 17 residues. The CDR3 DNA follows: TGTGCCAGCAGCCCCAGCTTGGAACCAGTTAGCTCCTACGAGCAGTACTTC. Protein sequence: CASSPSLEPVSSYEQYF.